A selection of T cell receptor beta chains follows, all from one sample in a study of blood T cells in healthy people across ages. One entry per CDR3 protein results from TCRdb running MiXCR on the 5' RACE reads. The data hold around 1,000,000 distinct CDR3 sequences, with almost 25% observed a single time. The same sample was also used in a study of T cells of mothers and their children.

Sequencing was done on a sample of blood. These receptors came from a girl aged 2 to 10 in good health. Both conserved end residues are part of each CDR3. D genes are given only for firm matches. Clone size is stated in some rows and not others, as once, few, many or a class when expanded.

D gene	V gene	clone size	J gene	CDR3 protein	CDR3 DNA
-	TRBV15	-	TRBJ2-1	CATSRTLSNEQFF	TGTGCCACCAGCAGGACCCTTTCGAATGAGCAGTTCTTC
TRBD2	TRBV9	few	TRBJ2-1	CASSPRVAGGYNEQFF	TGTGCCAGCAGCCCCAGAGTGGCGGGGGGTTACAATGAGCAGTTCTTC
-	TRBV27	-	TRBJ1-4	CASTPLARGTEKLFF	TGTGCCAGCACCCCTTTGGCGAGGGGGACAGAAAAACTGTTTTTT
TRBD2	TRBV5-1	few	TRBJ2-7	CASSRRLAEAYEQYF	TGCGCCAGCAGTCGTCGGCTAGCGGAGGCCTACGAGCAGTACTTC
-	TRBV6-6	-	TRBJ1-2	CASVLNYGYTF	TGTGCCAGCGTCCTTAACTATGGCTACACCTTC
-	TRBV7-2	-	TRBJ1-1	CASSFDRFEAFF	TGTGCCAGCAGCTTCGACAGGTTTGAAGCTTTCTTT
TRBD1	TRBV13	few	TRBJ1-1	CASSPTRETGVLNTEAFF	TGTGCCAGCAGCCCAACCCGCGAGACAGGGGTTCTTAACACTGAAGCTTTCTTT
-	TRBV25-1	-	TRBJ2-5	CASSGTGTKETQYF	TGTGCCAGCAGTGGAACCGGGACAAAAGAGACCCAGTACTTC
TRBD1	TRBV7-2	-	TRBJ2-2	CASSLGDRVTGELFF	TGTGCCAGCAGCCTGGGGGACAGGGTCACCGGGGAGCTGTTTTTT
-	TRBV11-2	-	TRBJ2-3	CASSLEALKEQYF	TGTGCCAGCAGCTTAGAGGCACTAAAAGAGCAGTATTTT
-	TRBV29-1	-	TRBJ1-1	CSVVDSLNTEAFF	TGCAGCGTCGTGGACAGCTTGAACACTGAAGCTTTCTTT
-	TRBV9	-	TRBJ2-7	CASSVDPSPGVYEQYF	TGTGCCAGCAGCGTAGATCCCAGCCCAGGGGTCTACGAGCAGTACTTC
-	TRBV5-1	few	TRBJ1-1	CASSWSTGLNTEAFF	TGCGCCAGCAGCTGGTCAACAGGGCTGAACACTGAAGCTTTCTTT
-	TRBV7-9	-	TRBJ2-5	CASSPPAGGEQYF	TGTGCCAGCAGCCCCCCCGCTGGGGGAGAGCAGTACTTC
TRBD2	TRBV28	few	TRBJ2-7	CASSPGTSGINAYEQYF	TGTGCCAGCAGTCCCGGGACTAGCGGAATTAACGCCTACGAGCAGTACTTC
-	TRBV11-2	-	TRBJ1-4	CASRGITTNEKLFF	TGTGCCAGCAGGGGGATTACAACTAATGAAAAACTGTTTTTT
-	TRBV9	few	TRBJ1-1	CASSVVGKTEAFF	TGTGCCAGCAGCGTTGTGGGAAAAACTGAAGCTTTCTTT
-	TRBV6-5	few	TRBJ1-1	CASSYVDRGTEAFF	TGTGCCAGCAGTTACGTAGATCGGGGCACTGAAGCTTTCTTT
TRBD2	TRBV6-2/TRBV6-3	few	TRBJ2-5	CASSVRGGAEETQYF	TGTGCCAGCAGCGTACGGGGGGGCGCGGAAGAGACCCAGTACTTC
TRBD1	TRBV20-1	many	TRBJ2-2	CSARDLVTGLTGELFF	TGCAGTGCTAGAGATCTTGTGACAGGGCTCACCGGGGAGCTGTTTTTT
-	TRBV3-1	many	TRBJ1-1	CASSQGTNTEAFF	TGTGCCAGCAGCCAAGGCACTAACACTGAAGCTTTCTTT
TRBD2	TRBV24-1	few	TRBJ2-3	CATSDRLAGEEDTQYF	TGTGCCACCAGTGACCGACTAGCGGGGGAGGAAGATACGCAGTATTTT
-	TRBV20-1	-	TRBJ2-5	CSARDNGKETQYF	TGCAGTGCTAGAGATAATGGAAAAGAGACCCAGTACTTC
-	TRBV4-1	few	TRBJ1-4	CASSQAGKGRNEKLFF	TGCGCCAGCAGCCAAGCTGGAAAGGGGAGGAATGAAAAACTGTTTTTT
-	TRBV7-8	few	TRBJ1-4	CASSLFEGNEKPFF	TGTGCCAGCAGCCTCTTTGAGGGGAATGAAAAACCGTTTTTT
-	TRBV6-7	-	TRBJ1-2	CASSWGYTF	TGTGCCAGCTCGTGGGGCTACACCTTC
-	TRBV20-1	-	TRBJ2-1	CSAILWREQFF	TGCAGTGCTATCCTGTGGCGTGAGCAGTTCTTC
-	TRBV5-6	few	TRBJ1-5	CASSSSRVGSNQPQHF	TGTGCCAGCAGCAGTTCCAGGGTGGGAAGCAATCAGCCCCAGCATTTT
-	TRBV28	-	TRBJ2-5	CASTFKGDLLETQYF	TGTGCCAGCACCTTTAAAGGGGACCTCTTAGAGACCCAGTACTTC
-	TRBV5-5	-	TRBJ1-5	CASSLGQGLSNQPQHF	TGTGCCAGCAGCTTGGGGCAGGGGCTTAGCAATCAGCCCCAGCATTTT
TRBD1	TRBV7-2	once	TRBJ1-2	CASSSRRQGAVDGYTF	TGTGCCAGCAGCTCCAGAAGGCAGGGGGCCGTCGATGGCTACACCTTC
-	TRBV6-1	-	TRBJ2-2	CASTSSHGPGELFF	TGTGCCAGCACCTCCTCCCATGGGCCCGGGGAGCTGTTTTTT
-	TRBV2	-	TRBJ2-1	CASKEGGSSYNEQFF	TGTGCCAGCAAGGAGGGTGGGAGCTCCTACAATGAGCAGTTCTTC
-	TRBV5-8	-	TRBJ2-5	CASSLVDSYQETQYF	TGTGCCAGCAGCTTGGTGGACAGCTATCAAGAGACCCAGTACTTC
-	TRBV28	-	TRBJ1-6	CASIPQGQNSPLHF	TGTGCCAGCATCCCCCAGGGACAAAATTCACCCCTCCACTTT
TRBD2	TRBV7-9	-	TRBJ2-1	CASSLGGGRGIDEQFF	TGTGCCAGCAGCTTAGGTGGCGGGAGAGGGATCGATGAGCAGTTCTTC
TRBD1	TRBV7-2	few	TRBJ1-5	CASSLVGQGATDTQHF	TGTGCCAGCAGCTTAGTGGGACAGGGTGCCACAGATACGCAGCATTTT
-	TRBV5-1	few	TRBJ1-4	CASSLAEIGRSNEKLFF	TGCGCCAGCAGCTTGGCCGAGATCGGCAGATCCAATGAAAAACTGTTTTTT
TRBD2	TRBV7-3	-	TRBJ2-1	CASSLTAGGLDGQFF	TGTGCCAGCAGCTTAACAGCGGGGGGGCTTGATGGGCAGTTCTTC
TRBD1	TRBV9	few	TRBJ1-4	CASSGTGTENEKLFF	TGTGCCAGCAGCGGTACCGGGACAGAGAATGAAAAACTGTTTTTT
-	TRBV7-9	few	TRBJ1-2	CASSLQQGYGYTF	TGTGCCAGCAGCTTACAACAGGGATATGGCTACACCTTC
TRBD2	TRBV20-1	few	TRBJ2-7	CSARATSGGYEQYF	TGCAGTGCTAGGGCGACTAGCGGAGGCTACGAGCAGTACTTC
-	TRBV11-2	-	TRBJ1-2	CASSWGGGEEGRGGYTF	TGTGCCAGCAGCTGGGGAGGTGGTGAGGAGGGAAGAGGAGGCTACACCTTC
TRBD2	TRBV12-3/TRBV12-4	few	TRBJ2-5	CASSLIGLAGIQETQYF	TGTGCCAGCAGTTTAATAGGTCTAGCGGGGATCCAAGAGACCCAGTACTTC
-	TRBV4-2	few	TRBJ2-7	CASSHRLEGPRGEQYF	TGTGCCAGCAGCCATCGTCTAGAGGGGCCCCGGGGCGAGCAGTACTTC
TRBD1	TRBV20-1	few	TRBJ1-3	CSAGLRDRARSGNTIYF	TGCAGTGCCGGACTCCGGGACAGGGCCCGCTCTGGAAACACCATATATTTT
-	TRBV7-9	few	TRBJ2-5	CASSPNDSYETQYF	TGTGCCAGCAGCCCAAACGACAGCTATGAGACCCAGTACTTC
-	TRBV4-1	-	TRBJ2-7	CASSQETIYEQYF	TGCGCCAGCAGCCAAGAGACTATCTACGAGCAGTACTTC
-	TRBV7-9	-	TRBJ2-5	CATGTDGTQYF	TGTGCCACCGGGACGGATGGGACCCAGTACTTC
-	TRBV4-1	-	TRBJ1-4	CASIEMGGSNEKLFF	TGCGCCAGCATCGAGATGGGGGGTTCTAATGAAAAACTGTTTTTT
TRBD2	TRBV4-2	-	TRBJ2-3	CASSRLGSGGTDTQYF	TGTGCCAGCAGCCGCCTCGGGAGCGGGGGCACAGATACGCAGTATTTT
-	TRBV2	-	TRBJ2-1	CASSDSERQWDNEQFF	TGTGCCAGCAGTGATTCGGAGCGGCAGTGGGACAATGAGCAGTTCTTC